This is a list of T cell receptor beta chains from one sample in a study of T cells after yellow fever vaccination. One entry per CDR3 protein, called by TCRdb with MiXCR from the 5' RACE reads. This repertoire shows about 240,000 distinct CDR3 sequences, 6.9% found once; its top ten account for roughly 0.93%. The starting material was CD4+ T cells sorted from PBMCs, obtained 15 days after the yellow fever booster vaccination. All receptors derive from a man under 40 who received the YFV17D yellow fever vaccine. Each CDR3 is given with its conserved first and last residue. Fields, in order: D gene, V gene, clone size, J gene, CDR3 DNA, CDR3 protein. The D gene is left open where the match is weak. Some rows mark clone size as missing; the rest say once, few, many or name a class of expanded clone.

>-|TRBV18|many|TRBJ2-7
TGTGCCAGCAGCTTAGGTCAGGGTTACGAGCAGTACTTC
CASSLGQGYEQYF
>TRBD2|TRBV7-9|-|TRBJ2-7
TGTGCCAGCAGCTTATCCGAAGGACTAGCGGGGAACGAGCAGTACTTC
CASSLSEGLAGNEQYF
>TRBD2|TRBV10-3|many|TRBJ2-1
TGTGCCACTTCAGCGGGAGGGCCTGGAAATGAGCAGTTCTTC
CATSAGGPGNEQFF
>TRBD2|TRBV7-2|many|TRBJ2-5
TGTGCCAGCAGCCGGTTGGGGACTAGCTCTAGGCCGGAGACCCAGTACTTC
CASSRLGTSSRPETQYF
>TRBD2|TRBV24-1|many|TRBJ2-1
TGTGCCACCAAAGCGGGAGGGAACAATGAGCAGTTCTTC
CATKAGGNNEQFF
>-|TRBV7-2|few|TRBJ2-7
TGTGCCAGCAGCCCCACCCCCGCTCGAGCGGTCTACGAGCAGTACTTC
CASSPTPARAVYEQYF
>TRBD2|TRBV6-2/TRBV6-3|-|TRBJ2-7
TGTGCCAGCAGTTACGCCCGGGACTATTCTCCCCCCGGAGAGCAGTACTTC
CASSYARDYSPPGEQYF
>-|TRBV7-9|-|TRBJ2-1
TGTGCCAGCAGCCCAGGGGACGCAAGGAATGAGCAGTTCTTC
CASSPGDARNEQFF
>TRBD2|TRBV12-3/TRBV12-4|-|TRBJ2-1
TGTGCCAGCAGAGGACTAGCGGGAGAGGGGGAGCAGTTCTTC
CASRGLAGEGEQFF
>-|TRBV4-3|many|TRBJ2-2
TGCGCCAGCAGCCAAAGGGCAGGGGGAGGGACCGGGGAGCTGTTTTTT
CASSQRAGGGTGELFF
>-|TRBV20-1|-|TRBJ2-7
TGCAGTGCACCTGACCTATCGAGGGGCTACGAGCAGTACTTC
CSAPDLSRGYEQYF
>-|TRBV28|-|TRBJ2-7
TGTGCCAGCAGGTCATTTACCTACGAGCAGTACTTC
CASRSFTYEQYF
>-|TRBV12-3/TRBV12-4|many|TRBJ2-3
TGTGCCAGCAGTTTTGCCAACTCAGATACGCAGTATTTT
CASSFANSDTQYF
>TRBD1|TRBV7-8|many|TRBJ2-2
TGTGCCAGCAGCTTCAGGGGGTCGAACACCGGGGAGCTGTTTTTT
CASSFRGSNTGELFF
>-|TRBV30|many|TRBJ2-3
TGTGCCTGGAGTGGCGTAACCACAGATACGCAGTATTTT
CAWSGVTTDTQYF
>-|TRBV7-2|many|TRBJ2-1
TGTGCCAGCAGCCAGAGGGGGGGCGATGAGCAGTTCTTC
CASSQRGGDEQFF
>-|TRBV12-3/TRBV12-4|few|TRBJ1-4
TGTGCCAGCAGTTTCGCGGCAACGGCTAATGAAAAACTGTTTTTT
CASSFAATANEKLFF
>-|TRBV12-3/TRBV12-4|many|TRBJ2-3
TGTGCCAGCAGTTTTCAGGGAAGGAGCACAGATACGCAGTATTTT
CASSFQGRSTDTQYF
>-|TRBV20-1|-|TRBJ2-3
TGCAGTGCTAGGCGCGGGAACGCAGATACGCAGTATTTT
CSARRGNADTQYF
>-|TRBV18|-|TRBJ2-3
TGTGCCAGCTCACCGGACGGAAGTAGGCGACTAAGCACAGATACGCAGTATTTT
CASSPDGSRRLSTDTQYF
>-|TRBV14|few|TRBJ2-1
TGTGCCAGCAGCCGCACCCTCCAGCCCGGCCTCTCCTACAATGAGCAGTTCTTC
CASSRTLQPGLSYNEQFF
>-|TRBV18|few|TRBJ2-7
TGTGCCAGCTCACCACCCTCCAGGGCCTACGAGCAGTACTTC
CASSPPSRAYEQYF
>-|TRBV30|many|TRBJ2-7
TGTGCCTGGGGCTCACCCCCGGCCTGGAGGGCCGAGCAGTACTTC
CAWGSPPAWRAEQYF
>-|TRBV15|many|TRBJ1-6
TGTGCCACCAGCAATATGCTTAATTCACCCCTCCACTTT
CATSNMLNSPLHF
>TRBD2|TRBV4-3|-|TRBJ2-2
TGCGCCAGCAGCCAGGGCGGGCGGGAGTTTGCCGGGGAGCTGTTTTTT
CASSQGGREFAGELFF
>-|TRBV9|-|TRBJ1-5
TGTGCCAGCAGCGTAGCTTCGGAACAGCCCCAGCATTTT
CASSVASEQPQHF
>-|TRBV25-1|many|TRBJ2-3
TGTGCCAGCAGAAGAGATCTGGCGGCAGATACGCAGTATTTT
CASRRDLAADTQYF
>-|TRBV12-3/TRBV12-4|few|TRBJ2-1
TGTGCCAGCAGACAGGGGGGGAGTAGTGAGCAGTTCTTC
CASRQGGSSEQFF
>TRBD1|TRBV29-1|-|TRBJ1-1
TGCAGCGTTGGAGGGACAGAGGGGACCAACACTGAAGCTTTCTTT
CSVGGTEGTNTEAFF
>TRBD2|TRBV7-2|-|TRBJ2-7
TGTGCCAGCAGCTTAGAATTAGCGGGAGGGCCCTACGAGCAGTACTTC
CASSLELAGGPYEQYF